This T cell receptor (beta chain) was retrieved from a study of blood T cells in healthy people across ages. Points from the study as a whole: Long-lived and aged donors differed, with more naive CD4+ cells and higher diversity in the long-lived.

The CDR3 spans 14 residues. V was pared by 7 bases and J by 10 bases, with 12 bases of the junction left unmatched. Germline V gene sequence: CDR1 MDHEN, CDR2 SYDVKM. In the case of this clonotype: The antigen is unknown.

Together with a sample-barcoded 5' primer, a J-beta primer mix was included in a second PCR lasting about 6 to 12 cycles. TCRdb ran MiXCR on the 5' RACE reads and lists one entry per CDR3 protein. The sample includes around 1,000,000 distinct CDR3 sequences, approximately 25% of them seen just once. These data were also filed under a second study, of T cells of mothers and their children.

The sequence was collected from a girl aged 2 to 9 in good health. The chain has TRBV28 and TRBJ2-7, with 11 positions matching TRBD2. Sequencing input: blood. Here the CDR3 DNA reads TGTGCCAGCATCAGGGAGCTAGCGGGAGGCACCCAGTACTTC. This translates into CASIRELAGGTQYF.